One TCR beta chain is described in this entry. TCRdb keeps only in-frame clones here, not all; method: immunoSEQ multiplex PCR. The data hold 200,000 to 250,000 clones, with 70% to 90% observed a single time. These data belong to a study of blood T cell repertoires in COVID-19. Looked up from germline, CDR1 is SNHLY and CDR2 is FYNNEI. V shed 6 bases and J 2 bases; nucleotides not matched to a gene: 13. This CDR3 has 18 amino acids. The clonotype was recovered from a man under 40 who had recovered from COVID-19. The gene calls are TRBV2 and TRBJ2-6, with 7 bases lining up with TRBD1. The material sequenced was PBMCs or T cells enriched from blood (not recorded which). For the CDR3, the DNA is TGTGCCAGCAGATTATCACCGGGACAGATCACTGGGGCCAACGTCCTGACTTTC. This encodes CASRLSPGQITGANVLTF.